The sequence of this T cell receptor beta chain was determined in a study of early T cells in non-severe SARS-CoV-2 infection. Study summary: Unpaired chains resulted from sequencing bulk RNA of unsorted whole blood. Study-level findings and limits: VDJdb-based annotation leaned toward anti-spike CD8 responses and missed private and CD4 specificities.

For this clonotype: What it binds is not known.

The CDR3 covers 14 residues. The trim removed 1 base at V and 4 bases at J, leaving 0 bases unmatched. The V gene's germline CDR1 is MNHNS and CDR2 SASEGT. A single record per CDR3 protein comes from TCRdb applying MiXCR to the 5' RACE reads. Of under 45,000 distinct CDR3 sequences listed, 5% to 6% are singletons. This TCR was recovered from an adult who was a healthcare worker with PCR-confirmed SARS-CoV-2 infection or an uninfected control (not recorded which). The V gene is TRBV6-1, the J gene TRBJ2-3; 9 bases map to TRBD1. The sequenced sample was whole blood, obtained at baseline. The CDR3 DNA follows: TGTGCCAGCAGTGAAGGACAGGGGGCAGATACGCAGTATTTT. Encoded protein: CASSEGQGADTQYF.